Shown below are 30 T cell receptor beta chains from a single sample sequenced in a study of Ad26.COV2.S vaccination and SARS-CoV-2 variants. The protocol was immunoSEQ multiplex PCR, while the TCRdb copy is restricted to in-frame clones and leaves out a portion. Of roughly 40,000 clones in the sample, around 83% were seen once. Specimen: peripheral blood, collected after recovery from COVID-19. The source of these receptors is a human donor who had recovered from COVID-19.

This clone showed up just a few times. The V call is TRBV10-1, the J call TRBJ2-7; D might be TRBD2 (6 bases). The CDR3 sequence is 14 residues long. Per the germline V gene, CDR1 is WNHNN and CDR2 is SYGVQD (reference sequence). V lost 6 bases and J 3 bases, leaving 15 bases between the germline ends. The CDR3 DNA follows: TGCGCCAGCAGCATCCAGCGGGTTTACTACGAGCAGTACGTC. Amino acid sequence: CASSIQRVYYEQYV.

The chain is built from TRBV5-6 and TRBJ2-3; D might be TRBD1 (5 bases). Germline CDR1 SGHDT, CDR2 YYEEEE. The germline V and J ends were trimmed by 1 base and 4 bases, with 13 bases remaining between them. CDR3 length equals 15 residues. The CDR3 DNA reads TGTGCCAGCAGCTTGCGAACAGGATGGGCAGATACGCAGTATTTT. Its translation: CASSLRTGWADTQYF.

Regarding this clone: This same CDR3 is encoded by further DNA sequences in the sample. This chain connects TRBV19 to TRBJ1-1; no firm D call. This CDR3 spans 16 amino acids. Germline V gene data show CDR1 as LNHDA and CDR2 as SQIVND (reference sequence). V gave up 7 bases and J gave up 5 bases, with 23 bases separating them. CDR3 in amino acids: CASTSPKSLRNTEAFF. CDR3 in DNA: TGTGCCAGTACCTCTCCGAAATCACTGAGGAATACTGAAGCTTTCTTT. The variable domain in full, with the rest retrieved from reference TRBV19 and TRBJ1-1, is DGGITQSPKYLFRKEGQNVTLSCEQNLNHDAMYWYRQDPGQGLRLIYYSQIVNDFQKGDIAEGYSVSREKKESFPLTVTSAQKNPTAFYLCASTSPKSLRNTEAFFGQGTRLTVV.

The CDR3 DNA follows: TGTGCCAGCAGCCAATCGGTCAGCTCCTACGAGCAGTACTTC. Translating gives CASSQSVSSYEQYF. The V call is TRBV3-1 (or the pseudogene TRBV3-2), the J call TRBJ2-7; D is unclear. Trimming left V 2 bases short and J 0 bases short, with 8 bases between. Germline V gene lookup returns CDR1 LGHDT and CDR2 YNNKEL (reference sequence). The CDR3 covers 14 residues.

The J gene is TRBJ1-1, the V gene TRBV6-4; D is perhaps TRBD1 (5 bases). V lost 7 bases, J lost 0 bases, and 9 bases lay in between. This CDR3 has 13 residues. The germline V gene has CDR1 MRHNA and CDR2 SNTAGT. Here the CDR3 reads CASKLGVNTEAFF. CDR3 DNA: TGTGCCAGCAAGCTAGGGGTGAACACTGAAGCTTTCTTT.

The DNA for the CDR3 is TGTGCCAGCAGTGAGAATATAGGGGTGGGCAATCAGCCCCAGCATTTT. Translation: CASSENIGVGNQPQHF. This chain joins TRBV6-1 and TRBJ1-5; a possible D gene is TRBD1 (5 bases). CDR1 is MNHNS, CDR2 SASEGT, per germline. CDR3 size: 16 residues. V was pared by 3 bases and J by 2 bases, with 14 bases between.

In DNA form, the CDR3 reads TGTGCCATCAGGACGCCTCAGACAGGGGGCGAGCAGTTCTTC. It codes for CAIRTPQTGGEQFF. This chain connects TRBV10-3 to TRBJ2-1, with TRBD1 matching 10 bases. CDR1 ENHRY and CDR2 SYGVKD come from the germline V gene. Trimming removed 6 bases from V and 10 bases from J; junction bases left unmatched: 9. The CDR3 has 14 amino acids.

The chain is built from TRBV9 and TRBJ1-4; the match to TRBD1 covers 7 bases. Per the germline V gene, CDR1 is SGDLS and CDR2 is YYNGEE. Unmatched junction bases numbered 7, after V lost 0 bases and J lost 8 bases. The length of the CDR3 is 15 residues. In nucleotides, the CDR3 is TGTGCCAGCAGCGTAGGAGGAGGGGGCAAGGAAAAACTGTTTTTT. The encoded protein is CASSVGGGGKEKLFF.

The rearrangement uses TRBV11-2 and TRBJ1-2, with D possibly matching TRBD1 (5 bases). The germline V gene has CDR1 SGHAT and CDR2 FQNNGV. CDR3 length equals 14 residues. Trimming cost V 0 bases and J 8 bases, with 13 bases left between them. The DNA of the CDR3 is TGTGCCAGCAGCTTAGATGAGGACACTTACGGCTACACCTTC. Translation gives CASSLDEDTYGYTF.

This clone was seen a few times. This chain connects TRBV4-1 to TRBJ1-5; no reliable D call. The CDR3 sequence is 16 residues long. Trimming left V 2 bases short and J 6 bases short, with 17 bases between. The V gene's germline CDR1 is MGHRA and CDR2 YSYEKL. The CDR3 loop is CASSQPGVGTSQPQHF. The CDR3 region has the DNA TGCGCCAGCAGCCAACCTGGGGTGGGTACGAGTCAGCCCCAGCATTTT.

The V gene is TRBV7-8, the J gene TRBJ2-5, with D uncertain. V lost 5 bases and J 2 bases, leaving 12 bases between the germline ends. Germline CDR1 is SGHVS and CDR2 is FQNEAQ. The CDR3 length is 14 residues. Here the CDR3 reads CASSPNNFQETQYF. The CDR3 nucleotides are TGTGCCAGCAGCCCCAATAATTTTCAAGAGACCCAGTACTTC. Drawing the rest from reference TRBV7-8 and TRBJ2-5, the complete variable domain is GAGVSQSPRYKVAKRGQDVALRCDPISGHVSLFWYQQALGQGPEFLTYFQNEAQLDKSGLPSDRFFAERPEGSVSTLKIQRTQQEDSAVYLCASSPNNFQETQYFGPGTRLLVL.

The J gene is TRBJ2-1, the V gene TRBV24-1; D is possibly TRBD1 or TRBD2 (5 bases each). Germline V CDR1 and CDR2: KGHDR, SFDVKD. The CDR3 covers 13 residues. V was cut by 0 bases and J by 8 bases, with 7 bases left in between. This CDR3 is CATSDLWGYEQFF. The CDR3 nucleotides read TGTGCCACCAGTGATTTGTGGGGGTATGAGCAGTTCTTC.

The rearrangement links TRBV21-1 to TRBJ2-6; the table assigns TRBD2, which was not confirmed against the DNA. TRBV21-1 is labeled a pseudogene. This CDR3 is 20 amino acids long. The chain's CDR3 is CASTYRDRVLARSGANVLTF. The CDR3 DNA reads TGTGCCAGCACCTATCGCGACCGGGTCCTGGCACGGTCTGGGGCCAACGTCCTGACTTTC.

The chain uses TRBV14 and TRBJ2-3; tentatively, D is TRBD1 (6 bases). The V gene lost 0 bases and the J gene lost 2 bases, with 12 bases spanning the gap. Germline V gene lookup returns CDR1 SGHDN and CDR2 FVKESK. The CDR3 runs to 16 residues. The CDR3 nucleotides read TGTGCCAGCAGCCAAGATCAGGGGCGGGTCACAGATACGCAGTATTTT. It translates to CASSQDQGRVTDTQYF.

The CDR3 sequence: CASSTGGTQYF. CDR3 coding DNA: TGTGCCAGCAGTACCGGAGGGACCCAGTACTTC. The chain uses TRBV12-3 or TRBV12-4 and TRBJ2-5; tentatively, D is TRBD2 (5 bases). V lost 5 bases and J lost 7, with 8 bases in between. The length of the CDR3 is 11 residues.

CDR3 sequence reads: CATHRAGGNTEAFF. The CDR3 coding sequence is TGTGCCACACACCGGGCGGGGGGGAACACTGAAGCTTTCTTT. V is TRBV5-5 and J is TRBJ1-1, with a tentative D call TRBD1 (5 bases). Per germline, CDR1 SGHKS and CDR2 YYEKEE (reference sequence). The CDR3 spans 14 residues. Deletions cut 9 bases from V and 1 base from J, with 16 bases between. Supplemented by reference TRBV5-5 and TRBJ1-1, the full variable domain reads DAGVTQSPTHLIKTRGQQVTLRCSPISGHKSVSWYQQVLGQGPQFIFQYYEKEERGRGNFPDRFSARQFPNYSSELNVNALLLGDSALYLCATHRAGGNTEAFFGQGTRLTVV.

V gene TRBV5-4 combines with J gene TRBJ1-1; a possible D gene is TRBD1 (6 bases). The V end was cut by 4 bases, the J end by 6 bases, with 19 bases between. Germline CDR1 and CDR2: SGHNT and YYREEE (reference sequence). CDR3 length equals 15 residues. DNA for the CDR3: TGTGCCAGCAGCAAAGGGCACAGGGCGGTTTCTGAAGCTTTCTTT. Its translation: CASSKGHRAVSEAFF.

The chain joins TRBV3-1 (or the pseudogene TRBV3-2) to TRBJ2-5; tentatively, D is TRBD1 (6 bases). V lost 1 base, J lost 5 bases, and 8 bases lay in between. Germline V gives CDR1 LGHDT, CDR2 YNNKEL (reference sequence). The CDR3 has 13 residues. CDR3 in amino acids: CASSQGGRETQYF. Written as DNA, the CDR3 is TGTGCCAGCAGCCAAGGGGGGCGGGAGACCCAGTACTTC.

The chain has TRBV6-5 and TRBJ2-1; D uncertain. Trimming removed 6 bases at V and 1 base at J, with 13 bases between. CDR1 and CDR2 from the germline V gene are MNHEY and SVGAGI. The CDR3 is 15 amino acids. The CDR3 region has the DNA TGTGCCAGCAGACGTGGGCCTCAGTCCTACAATGAGCAGTTCTTC. Its protein product is CASRRGPQSYNEQFF.

This sequence joins TRBV24-1 and TRBJ1-4; no clear D gene. From germline, CDR1 is KGHDR and CDR2 SFDVKD. The CDR3 loop spans 17 amino acids. The V and J ends lost 3 bases and 5 bases respectively, with 18 bases between them. For the CDR3, the DNA is TGTGCCACCAGTGATCCCTCCAAACGGGGTACAAATGAAAAACTGTTTTTT. It translates to CATSDPSKRGTNEKLFF.

This sequence joins TRBV3-1 (or the pseudogene TRBV3-2) and TRBJ2-5; 15 nucleotides align to TRBD2. Trimming removed 4 bases from V and 5 bases from J; junction bases left unmatched: 11. The V gene's germline CDR1 is LGHDT and CDR2 YNNKEL (reference sequence). CDR3 length: 18 amino acids. Here the CDR3 reads CASSRSRTSGGADETQYF. The DNA for the CDR3 is TGTGCCAGCAGCCGCTCCCGGACTAGCGGGGGGGCCGACGAGACCCAGTACTTC.

This chain links TRBV28 with TRBJ1-1; D unresolved. The CDR3 length is 12 residues. Trimming took off 4 bases at V and 2 bases at J, with 5 bases between the two ends. Germline V gives CDR1 MDHEN, CDR2 SYDVKM. CDR3 coding DNA: TGTGCCAGCAGTTCGAGAAACACTGAAGCTTTCTTT. Translated, it gives CASSSRNTEAFF.

The chain couples TRBV11-2 to TRBJ2-5; maybe TRBD2 (6 bases). V lost 5 bases and J lost 4, with 20 bases in between. Per the germline V gene, CDR1 is SGHAT and CDR2 is FQNNGV. This CDR3 comprises 16 residues. The CDR3 sequence is CASSPALTSSRETQYF. The CDR3 nucleotides read TGTGCCAGCAGCCCCGCCCTAACTAGCAGTAGAGAGACCCAGTACTTC.

The chain uses TRBV10-2 and TRBJ1-1; TRBD1 is a possible D gene (6 bases). Between the trimmed V and J ends, which lost 6 bases and 3 bases, there was a span of 14 bases. Germline V lookup: CDR1 WSHSY, CDR2 SAAADI. This CDR3 contains 14 residues. The CDR3 nucleotides read TGCGCCAGCAGGGGCAGGGGAGCGTACACTGAAGCTTTCTTT. It specifies CASRGRGAYTEAFF.

This clone occurred once. CDR3 loop: CSGSDRTNTEAFF. The CDR3, as DNA: TGCAGCGGATCAGACCGTACGAACACTGAAGCTTTCTTT. The chain employs TRBV29-1 and TRBJ1-1; no reliable D call. Germline CDR1 is SQVTM and CDR2 is ANQGSEA. The CDR3 covers 13 residues. Trimming took off 7 bases at V and 1 base at J, with 13 bases between the two ends.

This clone has just a few counts. This chain joins TRBV7-8 and TRBJ1-3; 10 bases are shared with TRBD1. CDR1 and CDR2 from the germline V gene are SGHVS and FQNEAQ. V was pared by 3 bases and J by 7 bases, with 12 bases of the junction left unmatched. This CDR3 is built from 17 residues. The CDR3 sequence is CASSFLRQGAWGNTIYF. The CDR3 DNA is TGTGCCAGCAGCTTCTTAAGACAGGGGGCATGGGGGAACACCATATATTTT.

This clone appeared a single time. This chain links TRBV5-1 with TRBJ1-1; 8 nucleotides match TRBD1. This CDR3 is 14 amino acids long. Germline V lookup: CDR1 SGHRS, CDR2 YFSETQ. V was clipped by 5 bases and J by 1 base; unmatched bases: 4. The CDR3 DNA reads TGCGCCAGCAGGAGTGACAGGGGGAACACTGAAGCTTTCTTT. This translates into CASRSDRGNTEAFF.

The rearrangement links TRBV5-1 to TRBJ2-5; D uncertain. In germline, CDR1 is SGHRS, CDR2 YFSETQ. The V end was cut by 1 base, the J end by 4 bases, with 11 bases between. The CDR3 is 14 amino acids. The CDR3 loop reads CASSLQSPLETQYF. The CDR3 coding sequence is TGCGCCAGCAGCTTGCAATCTCCCCTAGAGACCCAGTACTTC.

The chain links TRBV5-6 to TRBJ1-1; a weak D match, TRBD1 (6 bases). The V gene lost 0 bases and the J gene lost 8 bases, with 14 bases spanning the gap. This CDR3 region has 14 residues. Germline values: CDR1 SGHDT, CDR2 YYEEEE. The DNA for the CDR3 is TGTGCCAGCAGCTTGGGGACAGATGGGTCGGAAGCTTTCTTT. Translation gives CASSLGTDGSEAFF.

The gene calls are TRBV7-8 and TRBJ1-2, with D maybe TRBD1 (5 bases). Germline V gene lookup returns CDR1 SGHVS and CDR2 FQNEAQ. CDR3 size: 15 residues. Trimming left V 3 bases short and J 4 bases short, with 15 bases between. CDR3 loop: CASSLSGGGFYGYTF. DNA for the CDR3: TGTGCCAGCAGCTTGTCTGGGGGGGGTTTCTATGGCTACACCTTC. Combining the CDR3 with reference TRBV7-8 and TRBJ1-2 gives the whole variable domain GAGVSQSPRYKVAKRGQDVALRCDPISGHVSLFWYQQALGQGPEFLTYFQNEAQLDKSGLPSDRFFAERPEGSVSTLKIQRTQQEDSAVYLCASSLSGGGFYGYTFGSGTRLTVV.